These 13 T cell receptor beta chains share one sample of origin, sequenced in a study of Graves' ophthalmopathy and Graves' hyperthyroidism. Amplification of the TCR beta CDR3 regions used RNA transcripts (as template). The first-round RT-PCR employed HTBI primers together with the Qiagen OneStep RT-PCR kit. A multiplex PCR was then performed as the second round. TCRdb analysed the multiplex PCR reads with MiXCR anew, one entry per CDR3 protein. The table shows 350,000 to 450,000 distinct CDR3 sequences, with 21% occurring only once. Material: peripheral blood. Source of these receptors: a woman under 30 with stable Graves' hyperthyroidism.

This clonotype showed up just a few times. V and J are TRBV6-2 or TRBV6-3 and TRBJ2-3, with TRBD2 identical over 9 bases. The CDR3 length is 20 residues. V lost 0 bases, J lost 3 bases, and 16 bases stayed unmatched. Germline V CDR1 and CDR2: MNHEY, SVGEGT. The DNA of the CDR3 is TGTGCCAGCAGTTACTCGACTCTAGCGGGAATCCCCGAGTGGACAGATACGCAGTATTTT. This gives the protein CASSYSTLAGIPEWTDTQYF.

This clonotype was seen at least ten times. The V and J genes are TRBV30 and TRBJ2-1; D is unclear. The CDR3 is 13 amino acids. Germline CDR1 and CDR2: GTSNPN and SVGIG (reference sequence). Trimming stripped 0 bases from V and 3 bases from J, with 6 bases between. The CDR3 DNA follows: TGTGCCTGGAGTGTAACGATCTACAATGAGCAGTTCTTC. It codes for CAWSVTIYNEQFF. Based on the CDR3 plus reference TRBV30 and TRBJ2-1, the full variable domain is SQTIHQWPATLVQPVGSPLSLECTVEGTSNPNLYWYRQAAGRGLQLLFYSVGIGQISSEVPQNLSASRPQDRQFILSSKKLLLSDSGFYLCAWSVTIYNEQFFGPGTRLTVL.

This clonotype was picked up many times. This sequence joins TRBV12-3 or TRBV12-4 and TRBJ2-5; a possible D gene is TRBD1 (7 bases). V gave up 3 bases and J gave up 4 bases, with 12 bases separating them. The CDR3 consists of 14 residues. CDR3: CASSFGTAGETQYF. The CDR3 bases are TGTGCCAGCAGTTTCGGGACAGCGGGAGAGACCCAGTACTTC.

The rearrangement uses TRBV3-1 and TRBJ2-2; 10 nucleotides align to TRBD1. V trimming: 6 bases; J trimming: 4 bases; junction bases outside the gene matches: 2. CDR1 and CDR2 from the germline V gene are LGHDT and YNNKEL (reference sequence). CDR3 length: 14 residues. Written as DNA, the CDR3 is TGTGCCAGCAGTCGACAGGGGGCCACCGGGGAGCTGTTTTTT. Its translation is CASSRQGATGELFF.

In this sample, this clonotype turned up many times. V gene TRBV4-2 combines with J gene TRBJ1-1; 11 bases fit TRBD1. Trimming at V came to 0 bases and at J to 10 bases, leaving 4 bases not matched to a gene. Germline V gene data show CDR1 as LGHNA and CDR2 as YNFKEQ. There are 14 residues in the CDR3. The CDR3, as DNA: TGTGCCAGCAGCCAAGATCGGACAGGGGGCGTAGCTTTCTTT. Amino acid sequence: CASSQDRTGGVAFF.

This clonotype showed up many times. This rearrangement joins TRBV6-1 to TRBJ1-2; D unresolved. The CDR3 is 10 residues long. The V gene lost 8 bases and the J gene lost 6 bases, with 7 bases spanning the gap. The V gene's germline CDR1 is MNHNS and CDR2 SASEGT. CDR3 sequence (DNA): TGTGCCAGCCTCTGGCATGGCTACACCTTC. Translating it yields CASLWHGYTF.

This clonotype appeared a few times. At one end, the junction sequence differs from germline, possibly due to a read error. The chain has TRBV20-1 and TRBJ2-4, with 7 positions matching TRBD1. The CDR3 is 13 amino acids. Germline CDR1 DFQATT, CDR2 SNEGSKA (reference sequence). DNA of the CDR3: TGCAGTGCCCCGGGACAGACCAAAAACATTAAGTACTTC. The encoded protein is CSAPGQTKNIKYF.

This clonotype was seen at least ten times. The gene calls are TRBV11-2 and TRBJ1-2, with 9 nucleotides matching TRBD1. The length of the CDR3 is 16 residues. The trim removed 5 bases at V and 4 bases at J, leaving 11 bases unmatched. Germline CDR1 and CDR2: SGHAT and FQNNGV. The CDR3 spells CASSPLRQGGSYGYTF. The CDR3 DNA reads TGTGCCAGCAGCCCCCTCCGACAGGGGGGTAGCTATGGCTACACCTTC.

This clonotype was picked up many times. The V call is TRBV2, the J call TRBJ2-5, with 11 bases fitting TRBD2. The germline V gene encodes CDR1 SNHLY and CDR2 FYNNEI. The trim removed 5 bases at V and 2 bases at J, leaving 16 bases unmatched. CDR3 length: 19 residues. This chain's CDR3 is CASSTTLLAGGRVQETQYF. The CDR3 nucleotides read TGTGCCAGCAGTACAACCCTGTTAGCGGGAGGGAGGGTTCAAGAGACCCAGTACTTC.

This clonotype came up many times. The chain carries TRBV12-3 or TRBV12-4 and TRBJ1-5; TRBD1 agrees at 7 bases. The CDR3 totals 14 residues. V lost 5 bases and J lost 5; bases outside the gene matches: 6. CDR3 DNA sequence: TGTGCCAGCAGTCCGACAGGGACCTATCAGCCCCAGCATTTT. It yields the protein CASSPTGTYQPQHF.

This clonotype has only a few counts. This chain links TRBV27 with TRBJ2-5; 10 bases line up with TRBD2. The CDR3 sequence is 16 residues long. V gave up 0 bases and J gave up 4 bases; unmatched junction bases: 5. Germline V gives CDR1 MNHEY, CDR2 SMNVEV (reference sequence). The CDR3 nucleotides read TGTGCCAGCAGTTTATCTAGCGGGGGGCCGGGAGAGACCCAGTACTTC. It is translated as CASSLSSGGPGETQYF.

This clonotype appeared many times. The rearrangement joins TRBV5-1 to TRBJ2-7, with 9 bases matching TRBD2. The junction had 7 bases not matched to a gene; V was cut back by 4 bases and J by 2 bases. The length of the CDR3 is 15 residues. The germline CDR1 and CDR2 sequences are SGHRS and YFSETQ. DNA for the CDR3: TGCGCCAGCAGCATAGACGTAGCGGGAGCCTACGAGCAGTACTTC. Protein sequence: CASSIDVAGAYEQYF.

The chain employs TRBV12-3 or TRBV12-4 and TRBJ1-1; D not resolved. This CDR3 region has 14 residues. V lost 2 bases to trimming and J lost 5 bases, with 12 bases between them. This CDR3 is CASSLSNVETEAFF. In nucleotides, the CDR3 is TGTGCCAGCAGTTTAAGTAACGTAGAGACTGAAGCTTTCTTT.